This TCR beta chain was recovered during a study of shared clonotypes between healthy human individuals. Study-wide background: A few men and a couple of women, aged 18 to 49, were donors.

CDR1 is SEHNR and CDR2 is FQNEAQ in the germline V gene (reference sequence). With V trimmed by 3 bases and J by 4 bases, 9 bases remained unmatched. This CDR3 comprises 17 residues. Each subset's genomic DNA was split evenly across several immunoSEQ plates. Sequenced by immunoSEQ multiplex PCR; TCRdb stores in-frame clones only, minus some. The sample lists roughly 2.2 million clones, approximately 93% occurring once. On this clone itself: Its antigen remains unknown.

Splitting the CD4+ cells yielded a CD45RA+ naive subset and a CD45RA-negative memory subset. Study-wide points: Clonotype sharing across a few donors was observed for 4% to 6.5% of naive CD4 clonotypes.

The chain links TRBV7-9 to TRBJ2-1, with 10 bases aligning to TRBD2. The sequence was obtained from a man younger than 35 in good health. Some clones in this sample may be carry-over from other donors' samples. The source material was naive CD4+ T cells from PBMCs. Specified subset: CD45RA+ positively selected. CDR3 DNA sequence: TGTGCCAGCAGCTTCCTTCCTACTAGCGGGAAATACAATGAGCAGTTCTTC. Protein product: CASSFLPTSGKYNEQFF.